The next 24 T cell receptor beta chains were all read from a single sample in a study of T cell responses to AZD1222 COVID-19 vaccine. Sequencing was performed with immunoSEQ multiplex PCR; in TCRdb, only in-frame clones are kept and a portion is missing. The sample lists about 28,000 clones; around 80% were seen once. The material was peripheral blood, obtained on day 0 of AZD1222 vaccination. Every receptor here comes from an adult in good health.

The chain recombines TRBV3-1 (or the pseudogene TRBV3-2) with TRBJ2-1, with TRBD2 matching over 14 bases. The V gene's germline CDR1 is LGHDT and CDR2 YNNKEL (reference sequence). V lost 4 bases and J lost 3; bases outside the gene matches: 11. This CDR3 has 19 residues. CDR3 region: CASSPRTSGGKSFYNEQFF. CDR3 nucleotide sequence: TGTGCCAGCAGCCCCCGGACTAGCGGGGGGAAGTCGTTCTACAATGAGCAGTTCTTC.

The V and J genes are TRBV28 and TRBJ1-1, with D possibly being TRBD1 (6 bases). The CDR3 length is 13 residues. Deletions cut 6 bases from V and 3 bases from J, with 11 bases between. In germline, CDR1 is MDHEN, CDR2 SYDVKM. CDR3 in DNA: TGTGCCAGCAGAGGGGGGATATACACTGAAGCTTTCTTT. This translates into CASRGGIYTEAFF.

V is TRBV12-3 or TRBV12-4 and J is TRBJ1-6; D may be TRBD1 (5 bases). The CDR3 contains 13 residues. Between the trimmed V and J ends, which lost 6 bases and 10 bases, there was a span of 13 bases. In nucleotides, the CDR3 is TGTGCCAGCAGGGCTACGGGGGACTCACCCCTCCACTTT. Translated, it gives CASRATGDSPLHF.

This CDR3 is CASSLGDYYGYTF. In nucleotides, the CDR3 is TGTGCCAGCAGCCTGGGGGATTACTATGGCTACACCTTC. This chain joins TRBV3-1 (or the pseudogene TRBV3-2) and TRBJ1-2; TRBD1 might be the D (5 bases). Germline V gene lookup returns CDR1 LGHDT and CDR2 YNNKEL (reference sequence). The V end lost 4 bases, the J end lost 3 bases, and 9 bases lay between the germline ends. The CDR3 spans 13 residues.

In DNA, the CDR3 is TGCGCCAGCAGCCAAGAGGCGAAGGGTTGGGCAACTAATGAAAAACTGTTTTTT. This gives the protein CASSQEAKGWATNEKLFF. The chain is built from TRBV4-1 and TRBJ1-4; D gene uncertain. The V gene lost 0 bases and the J gene lost 0 bases, with 14 bases spanning the gap. Germline CDR1 MGHRA, CDR2 YSYEKL. CDR3 length equals 18 residues.

This rearrangement joins TRBV11-2 to TRBJ2-1; 7 nucleotides match TRBD1. CDR3 length: 13 amino acids. CDR1 is SGHAT, CDR2 FQNNGV, per germline. V lost 5 bases, J lost 4 bases, and 2 bases stayed unmatched. In DNA, the CDR3 is TGTGCCAGCAGCGTGGACAGGTACAATGAGCAGTTCTTC. Translating it yields CASSVDRYNEQFF.

This clone was counted a single time. The chain joins TRBV2 to TRBJ1-4; D remains unclear. CDR1 is SNHLY, CDR2 FYNNEI, per germline. Trimming left V 6 bases short and J 8 bases short, with 16 bases between. This CDR3 comprises 14 residues. This CDR3 reads CASRAGWTGEKLFF. In DNA, the CDR3 is TGTGCCAGCAGGGCCGGGTGGACCGGAGAAAAACTGTTTTTT. Variable domain in full (rest from reference TRBV2 and TRBJ1-4): EPEVTQTPSHQVTQMGQEVILRCVPISNHLYFYWYRQILGQKVEFLVSFYNNEISEKSEIFDDQFSVERPDGSNFTLKIRSTKLEDSAMYFCASRAGWTGEKLFFGSGTQLSVL.

The chain carries TRBV27 and TRBJ2-7; no clear D. Germline V lookup: CDR1 MNHEY, CDR2 SMNVEV (reference sequence). V lost 3 bases, J lost 2 bases, and 11 bases lay in between. The CDR3 extends over 14 amino acids. CDR3 in amino acids: CASSFQARTYEQYF. CDR3 coding DNA: TGTGCCAGCAGTTTTCAGGCCCGAACCTACGAGCAGTACTTC.

This CDR3 is CASSLGLTGVEKLFF. The DNA for the CDR3 is TGTGCCAGCAGCTTAGGTTTGACAGGGGTGGAAAAACTGTTTTTT. This chain links TRBV7-2 with TRBJ1-4; 8 bases are a match to TRBD1. The germline gives CDR1 SGHTA, CDR2 FQGNSA. The trim removed 1 base at V and 8 bases at J, leaving 6 bases unmatched. The CDR3 is 15 residues long.

This chain uses TRBV14 with TRBJ1-3; D may be TRBD1 (5 bases). The length of the CDR3 is 15 residues. Germline CDR1 and CDR2: SGHDN and FVKESK. Trimming pared 4 bases from V and 2 bases from J, leaving 12 bases between. The CDR3 region has the DNA TGTGCCAGCAGCCGACAGTATTCCGCTGGAAACACCATATATTTT. Amino acid sequence: CASSRQYSAGNTIYF.

V is TRBV5-1 and J is TRBJ2-2, with D possibly matching TRBD2 (6 bases). Germline values: CDR1 SGHRS, CDR2 YFSETQ. The length of the CDR3 is 14 residues. Trimming shortened V by 3 bases and J by 0 bases, and 6 bases separated the two germline ends. The CDR3 is CASSSSANTGELFF. In DNA form, the CDR3 reads TGCGCCAGCAGCTCTAGCGCGAACACCGGGGAGCTGTTTTTT.

The chain has TRBV5-4 and TRBJ1-2; no firm D call. V lost 4 bases to trimming and J lost 5 bases, with 9 bases between them. Germline V CDR1 and CDR2: SGHNT, YYREEE (reference sequence). The length of the CDR3 is 12 residues. This chain's CDR3 is CASSGDQYGYTF. Here the CDR3 DNA reads TGTGCCAGCAGCGGGGATCAATATGGCTACACCTTC.

The chain couples TRBV11-2 to TRBJ2-7; 9 nucleotides line up with TRBD1. Germline loops: CDR1 SGHAT, CDR2 FQNNGV. V lost 5 bases and J lost 3; bases outside the gene matches: 8. The CDR3 spans 15 residues. The CDR3 DNA is TGTGCCAGCAGCAGGGGACAGGGAGGAGGCTACGAGCAGTACTTC. Translation gives CASSRGQGGGYEQYF.

This clone has a single count. The DNA for the CDR3 is TGTGCCAGCAGCCCCTCATACGGGGAGCAGTTCTTC. It specifies CASSPSYGEQFF. V usage is TRBV9 and J usage is TRBJ2-1; D is undetermined. The CDR3 is 12 amino acids. V gave up 4 bases and J gave up 10 bases, with 12 bases separating them. CDR1 and CDR2 from the germline V gene are SGDLS and YYNGEE.

This sequence joins TRBV5-6 and TRBJ2-3; D unresolved. This CDR3 is built from 14 residues. Trimming removed 0 bases from V and 2 bases from J, with 7 bases in between. CDR1 and CDR2 from the germline V gene are SGHDT and YYEEEE. This chain's CDR3 is CASSLVQNTDTQYF. The CDR3 DNA reads TGTGCCAGCAGCTTGGTGCAGAACACAGATACGCAGTATTTT.

The chain couples TRBV7-9 to TRBJ1-5; no clear D. This CDR3 spans 15 amino acids. CDR1 and CDR2 from the germline V gene are SEHNR and FQNEAQ (reference sequence). With 7 bases removed from V and 0 bases from J, the gap between germline ends came to 13 bases. CDR3 nucleotide sequence: TGTGCCAGCAACCGGACGGATTATAGCAATCAGCCCCAGCATTTT. Translating it yields CASNRTDYSNQPQHF.

The chain links TRBV29-1 to TRBJ2-1; TRBD2 aligns across 11 bases. The V gene end was trimmed by 7 bases and the J gene end by 4 bases; junction bases not matched to a gene: 6. The CDR3 has 14 amino acids. CDR1 and CDR2 (germline): SQVTM, ANQGSEA. CDR3 sequence reads: CSAVTSGVYNEQFF. CDR3 nucleotides: TGCAGCGCTGTGACTAGCGGGGTATACAATGAGCAGTTCTTC.

The V and J genes are TRBV18 and TRBJ1-6; maybe TRBD1 (5 bases). V was cut by 2 bases and J by 8 bases, with 16 bases left in between. This CDR3 region has 16 residues. Germline V gene data show CDR1 as KGHSH and CDR2 as LQKENI. The CDR3 DNA is TGTGCCAGCTCACCAGTTTCGGGTTGGGGGGATTCACCCCTCCACTTT. Translating gives CASSPVSGWGDSPLHF.

A single count supports this clone. V and J are TRBV7-6 and TRBJ2-7, with 9 bases fitting TRBD1. V shed 2 bases and J 3 bases; nucleotides not matched to a gene: 8. CDR1 SGHVS and CDR2 FNYEAQ come from the germline V gene. This CDR3 contains 16 residues. This CDR3 is CASSLTPGQGSYEQYF. The CDR3 DNA is TGTGCCAGCAGCTTAACGCCGGGACAGGGAAGCTACGAGCAGTACTTC.

This clone is judged large. This sequence joins TRBV29-1 and TRBJ2-7; TRBD1 aligns across 7 bases. CDR3 size: 15 residues. The germline gives CDR1 SQVTM, CDR2 ANQGSEA. Losses at the gene ends were 3 bases for V and 4 bases for J; bases not matched to a gene: 12. The CDR3, as DNA: TGCAGCGTTGAGCAAACAGGGGAATTTGGATACGAGCAGTACTTC. Protein sequence: CSVEQTGEFGYEQYF.

This clone came up once. This CDR3 reads CASSQGEGLNQPQHF. As DNA, the CDR3 is TGTGCCAGCAGCCAGGGGGAAGGGCTAAATCAGCCCCAGCATTTT. The genes are TRBV14 and TRBJ1-5; tentatively, D is TRBD1 (5 bases). This CDR3 has 15 amino acids. Germline V lookup: CDR1 SGHDN, CDR2 FVKESK. V lost 3 bases, J lost 4 bases, and 13 bases lay in between.

CDR3 sequence: CASRGGGRFSYEQYF. DNA of the CDR3: TGTGCCAGCAGAGGAGGGGGCCGGTTTTCCTACGAGCAGTACTTC. The chain has TRBV6-5 and TRBJ2-7, with D tentatively TRBD1 (7 bases). The CDR3 length is 15 residues. V lost 6 bases to trimming and J lost 1 base, with 16 bases between them. Germline CDR1 and CDR2: MNHEY and SVGAGI.

The chain uses TRBV5-4 and TRBJ2-2; D tentatively fits TRBD1 or TRBD2 (6 bases each). V dropped 4 bases and J dropped 4 bases, with 17 bases sitting between them. CDR1 is SGHNT and CDR2 is YYREEE in the germline V gene (reference sequence). The CDR3 spans 16 residues. In DNA form, the CDR3 reads TGTGCCAGCAGCCCACCCACGGGGGCAGTCACCGGGGAGCTGTTTTTT. Protein product: CASSPPTGAVTGELFF. Using reference TRBV5-4 and TRBJ2-2 for the parts outside the CDR3, the full variable domain is ETGVTQSPTHLIKTRGQQVTLRCSSQSGHNTVSWYQQALGQGPQFIFQYYREEENGRGNFPPRFSGLQFPNYSSELNVNALELDDSALYLCASSPPTGAVTGELFFGEGSRLTVL.

The rearrangement joins TRBV6-5 to TRBJ1-1; possible D gene TRBD1, 6 bases. The CDR3 length is 14 residues. The V end was cut by 5 bases, the J end by 5 bases, with 15 bases between. Germline assignment: CDR1 MNHEY and CDR2 SVGAGI. For the CDR3, the DNA is TGTGCCAGCAGTCGACAGGTTATAGGGACTGAAGCTTTCTTT. Translation: CASSRQVIGTEAFF.